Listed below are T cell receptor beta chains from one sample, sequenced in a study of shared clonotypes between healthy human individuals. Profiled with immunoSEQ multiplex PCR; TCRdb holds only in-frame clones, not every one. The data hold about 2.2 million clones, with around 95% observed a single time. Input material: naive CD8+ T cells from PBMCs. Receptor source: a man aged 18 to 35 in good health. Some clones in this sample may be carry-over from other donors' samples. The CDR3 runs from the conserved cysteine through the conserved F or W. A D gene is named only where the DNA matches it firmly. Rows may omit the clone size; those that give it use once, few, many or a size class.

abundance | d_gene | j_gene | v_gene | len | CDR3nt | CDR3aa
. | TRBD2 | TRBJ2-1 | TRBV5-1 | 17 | TGCGCCAGCAGCTTGGAGCCTAGCGGGAGGGGGGAAAACGAGCAGTTCTTC | CASSLEPSGRGENEQFF
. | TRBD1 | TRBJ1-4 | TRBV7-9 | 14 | TGTGCCAGCAGCTCAACAGGGGCTTGGGAAAAACTGTTTTTT | CASSSTGAWEKLFF
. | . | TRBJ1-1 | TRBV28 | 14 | TGTGCCAGCAGTTTTATTCCGCGGAACACTGAAGCTTTCTTT | CASSFIPRNTEAFF
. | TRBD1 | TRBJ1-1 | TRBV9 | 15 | TGTGCCAGCACCATCGGACAGGGGGCGAACACTGAAGCTTTCTTT | CASTIGQGANTEAFF
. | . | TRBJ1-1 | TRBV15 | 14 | TGTGCCACCAGCAGAGATGGGATGAACACTGAAGCTTTCTTT | CATSRDGMNTEAFF
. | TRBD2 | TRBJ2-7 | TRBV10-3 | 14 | TGTGCCATCAGTGAGGTAGCGGGAGTGTACGAGCAGTACTTC | CAISEVAGVYEQYF
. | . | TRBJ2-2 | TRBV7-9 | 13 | TGTGCCAGCAGCTCACTTGTCCCCAGGGAGCTGTTTTTT | CASSSLVPRELFF
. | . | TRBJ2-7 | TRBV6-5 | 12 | TGTGCCAGCAGTTCGACAGGTGGCGAGCAGTACTTC | CASSSTGGEQYF
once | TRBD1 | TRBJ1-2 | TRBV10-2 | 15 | TGCGCCAGCAGTGATGGAGACAGGGTGGGCTATGGCTACACCTTC | CASSDGDRVGYGYTF
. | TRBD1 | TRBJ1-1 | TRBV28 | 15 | TGTGCCAGCAAGTACCGGGACAGGGTGAACACTGAAGCTTTCTTT | CASKYRDRVNTEAFF
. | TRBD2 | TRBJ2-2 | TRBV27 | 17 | TGTGCCAGCAGTTTGTTGAGGGCTAGCGGGGGCACCGGGGAGCTGTTTTTT | CASSLLRASGGTGELFF
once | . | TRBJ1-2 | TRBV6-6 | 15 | TGTGCCAGCAGTTCCACGCCGGCGGTAAGAGGTGGCTACACCTTC | CASSSTPAVRGGYTF
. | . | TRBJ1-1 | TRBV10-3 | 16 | TGTGCCATCAGTCCTCTTTCCGTATTTATGAACACTGAAGCTTTCTTT | CAISPLSVFMNTEAFF
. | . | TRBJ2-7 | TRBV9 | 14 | TGTGCCAGCAGCGCCGGGGACGGACTCTACGAGCAGTACTTC | CASSAGDGLYEQYF
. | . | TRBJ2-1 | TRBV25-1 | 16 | TGTGCCAGCAGTCCCTCCCGAGGTACTAGGCAAAATGAGCAGTTCTTC | CASSPSRGTRQNEQFF
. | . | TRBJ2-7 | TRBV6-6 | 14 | TGTGCCAGCAGTTACTCGACTCAAGCCTACGAGCAGTACTTC | CASSYSTQAYEQYF
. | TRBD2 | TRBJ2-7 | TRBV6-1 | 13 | TGTGCCAGCACCCGGGGGGAGGTTTGGGAGCAGTACTTC | CASTRGEVWEQYF
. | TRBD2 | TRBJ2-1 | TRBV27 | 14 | TGTGCCAGCAGTAAGGGACTAGCTTACAATGAGCAGTTCTTC | CASSKGLAYNEQFF
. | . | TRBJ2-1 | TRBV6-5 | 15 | TGTGCCAGCAGTGCGGGACCCTACTCCTACAATGAGCAGTTCTTC | CASSAGPYSYNEQFF
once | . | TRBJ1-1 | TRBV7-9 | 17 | TGTGCCAGCAACCCTCCCTGGGGGGCGACGGGGGACACTGAAGCTTTCTTT | CASNPPWGATGDTEAFF
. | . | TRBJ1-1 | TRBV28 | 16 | TGTGCCAGCAGTTTAATTCGGCAGTTAGCTAACACTGAAGCTTTCTTT | CASSLIRQLANTEAFF
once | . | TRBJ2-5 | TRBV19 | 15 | TGTGCCAGTAGTATACGGGACACCCACCAAGAGACCCAGTACTTC | CASSIRDTHQETQYF
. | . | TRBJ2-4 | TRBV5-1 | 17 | TGCGCCAGCAGCCGGAGGGGGGGACACCCGATGACGGACATTCAGTACTTC | CASSRRGGHPMTDIQYF
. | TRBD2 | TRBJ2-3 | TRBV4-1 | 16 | TGCGCCAGCAGCCAAGATCTAGCGGGATTGACAGATACGCAGTATTTT | CASSQDLAGLTDTQYF
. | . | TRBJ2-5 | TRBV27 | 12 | TGTGCCAGCAGTCCACTACAAGAGACCCAGTACTTC | CASSPLQETQYF
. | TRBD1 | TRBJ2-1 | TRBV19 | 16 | TGTGCCAGTAGCGAACAGGGGAAGGGTTCCTACAATGAGCAGTTCTTC | CASSEQGKGSYNEQFF
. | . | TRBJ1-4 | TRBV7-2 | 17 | TGTGCCAGCAGCTCCCGGAGGGTAATGGCAACTAATGAAAAACTGTTTTTT | CASSSRRVMATNEKLFF
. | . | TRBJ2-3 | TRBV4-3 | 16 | TGCGCCAGCAGCCAAGATGAGGACTGGGGGCCAGATACGCAGTATTTT | CASSQDEDWGPDTQYF
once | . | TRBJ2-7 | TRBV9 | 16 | TGTGCCAGCAGCGTAGGAGGGTGGGCCGGGAGATACGAGCAGTACTTC | CASSVGGWAGRYEQYF
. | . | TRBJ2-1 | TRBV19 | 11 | TGTGCCAGTAGTTATCACAATGAGCAGTTCTTC | CASSYHNEQFF
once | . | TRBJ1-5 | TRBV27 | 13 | TGTGCCAGCAGGCTTCAGGGTAATCAGCCCCAGCATTTT | CASRLQGNQPQHF
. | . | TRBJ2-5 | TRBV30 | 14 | TGTGCCTGGAACCAGGGGGGGAGCCAAGAGACCCAGTACTTC | CAWNQGGSQETQYF
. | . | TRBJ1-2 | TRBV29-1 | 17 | TGCAGCGTTGAAGCCTGGGCGGTCGAAGGTTTCAACTATGGCTACACCTTC | CSVEAWAVEGFNYGYTF
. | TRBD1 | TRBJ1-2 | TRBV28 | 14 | TGTGCCAGCAGTTTATTTCGACAGGGGGCTCTCTCTGTCTTC | CASSLFRQGALSVF
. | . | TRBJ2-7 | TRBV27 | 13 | TGTGCCAGCAGTTTATCTCCATACTACGAGCAGTACTTC | CASSLSPYYEQYF
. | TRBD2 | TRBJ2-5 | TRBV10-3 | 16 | TGTGCCATCAGTGACCCCGGGAGGGGCTTAGGCGAGACCCAGTACTTC | CAISDPGRGLGETQYF
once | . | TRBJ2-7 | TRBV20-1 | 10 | TGCAGTGCTAAGTACTACGAGCAGTACTTC | CSAKYYEQYF